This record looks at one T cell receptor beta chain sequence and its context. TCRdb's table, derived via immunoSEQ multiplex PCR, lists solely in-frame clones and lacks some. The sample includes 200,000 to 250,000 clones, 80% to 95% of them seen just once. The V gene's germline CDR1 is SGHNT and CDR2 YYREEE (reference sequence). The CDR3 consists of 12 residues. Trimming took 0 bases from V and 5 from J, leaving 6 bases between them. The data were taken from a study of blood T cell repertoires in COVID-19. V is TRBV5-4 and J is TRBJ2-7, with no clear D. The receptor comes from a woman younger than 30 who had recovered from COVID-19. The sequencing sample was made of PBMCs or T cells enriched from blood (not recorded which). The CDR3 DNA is TGTGCCAGCAGCTTGGGACAAAACGAGCAGTACTTC. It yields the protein CASSLGQNEQYF.